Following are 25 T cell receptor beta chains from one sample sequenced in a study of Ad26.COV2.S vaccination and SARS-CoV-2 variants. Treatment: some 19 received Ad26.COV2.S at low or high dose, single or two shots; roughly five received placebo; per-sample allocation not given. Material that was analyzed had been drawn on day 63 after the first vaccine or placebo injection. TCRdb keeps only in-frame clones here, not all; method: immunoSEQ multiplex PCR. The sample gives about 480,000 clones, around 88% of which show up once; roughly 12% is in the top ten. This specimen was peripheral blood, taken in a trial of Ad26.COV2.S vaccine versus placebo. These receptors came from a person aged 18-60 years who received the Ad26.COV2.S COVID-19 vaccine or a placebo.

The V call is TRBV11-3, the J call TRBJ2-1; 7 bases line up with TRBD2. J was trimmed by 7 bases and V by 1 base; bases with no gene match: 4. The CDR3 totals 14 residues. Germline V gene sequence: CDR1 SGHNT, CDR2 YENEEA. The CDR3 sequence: CASSLGAGSNEQFF. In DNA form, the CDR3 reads TGTGCCAGCAGCTTAGGAGCGGGGTCGAATGAGCAGTTCTTC. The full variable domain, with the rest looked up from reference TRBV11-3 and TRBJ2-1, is EAGVVQSPRYKIIEKKQPVAFWCNPISGHNTLYWYLQNLGQGPELLIRYENEEAVDDSQLPKDRFSAERLKGVDSTLKIQPAELGDSAVYLCASSLGAGSNEQFFGPGTRLTVL.

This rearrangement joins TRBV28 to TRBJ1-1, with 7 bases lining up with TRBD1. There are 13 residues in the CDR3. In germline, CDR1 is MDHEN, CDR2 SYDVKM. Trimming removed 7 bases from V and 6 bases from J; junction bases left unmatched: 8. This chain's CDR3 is CASIIGGGPEAFF. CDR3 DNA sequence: TGTGCCAGCATCATAGGGGGCGGCCCTGAAGCTTTCTTT.

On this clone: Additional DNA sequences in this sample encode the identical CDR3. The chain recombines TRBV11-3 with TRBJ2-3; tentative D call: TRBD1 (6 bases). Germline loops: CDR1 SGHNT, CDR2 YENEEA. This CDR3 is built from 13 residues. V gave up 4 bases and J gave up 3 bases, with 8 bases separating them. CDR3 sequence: CASSSQGTDTQYF. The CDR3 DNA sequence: TGTGCCAGCAGCTCGCAGGGGACAGATACGCAGTATTTT.

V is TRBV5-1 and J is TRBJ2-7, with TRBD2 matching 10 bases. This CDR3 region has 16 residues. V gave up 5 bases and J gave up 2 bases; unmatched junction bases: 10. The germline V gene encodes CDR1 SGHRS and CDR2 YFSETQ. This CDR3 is CASSKEPSGGTYEQYF. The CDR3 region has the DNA TGCGCCAGCAGTAAAGAACCTAGCGGGGGAACCTACGAGCAGTACTTC.

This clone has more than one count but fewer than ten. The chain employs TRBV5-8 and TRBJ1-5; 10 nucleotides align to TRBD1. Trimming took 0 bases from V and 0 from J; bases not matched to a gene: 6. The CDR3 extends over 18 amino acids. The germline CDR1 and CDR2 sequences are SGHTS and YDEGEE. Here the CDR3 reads CASSLVGQGPYSNQPQHF. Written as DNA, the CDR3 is TGTGCCAGCAGCTTGGTGGGACAGGGGCCTTATAGCAATCAGCCCCAGCATTTT.

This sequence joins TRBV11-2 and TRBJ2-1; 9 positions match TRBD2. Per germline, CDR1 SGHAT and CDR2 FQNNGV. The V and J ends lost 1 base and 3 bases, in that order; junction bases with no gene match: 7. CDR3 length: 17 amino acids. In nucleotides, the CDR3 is TGTGCCAGCAGCTTAGCCTCTAGCGGGATACACTACAATGAGCAGTTCTTC. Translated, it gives CASSLASSGIHYNEQFF.

The chain's CDR3 is CASSLVLPEEQYF. The CDR3 DNA reads as TGTGCCAGCAGTTTAGTACTGCCTGAGGAGCAGTACTTC. This chain links TRBV12-3 or TRBV12-4 with TRBJ2-7; D is undetermined. The CDR3 has 13 amino acids. Trimming removed 1 base at V and 7 bases at J, with 11 bases between.

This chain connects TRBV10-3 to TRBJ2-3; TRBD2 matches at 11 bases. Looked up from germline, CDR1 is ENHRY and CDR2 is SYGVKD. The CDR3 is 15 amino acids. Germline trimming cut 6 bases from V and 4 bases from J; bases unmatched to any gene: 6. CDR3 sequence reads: CAISSTSGAPDTQYF. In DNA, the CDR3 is TGTGCCATCAGCTCGACTAGCGGGGCACCAGATACGCAGTATTTT.

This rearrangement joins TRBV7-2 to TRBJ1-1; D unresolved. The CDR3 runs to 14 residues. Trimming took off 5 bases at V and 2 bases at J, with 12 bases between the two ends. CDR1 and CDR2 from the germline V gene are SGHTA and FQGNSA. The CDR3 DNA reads TGTGCCAGCAGCCTCACAGAAGCTAACACTGAAGCTTTCTTT. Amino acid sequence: CASSLTEANTEAFF.

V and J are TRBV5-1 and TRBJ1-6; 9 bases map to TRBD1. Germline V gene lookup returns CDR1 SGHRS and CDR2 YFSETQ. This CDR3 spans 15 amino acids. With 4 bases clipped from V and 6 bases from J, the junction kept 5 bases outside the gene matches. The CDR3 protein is CASSIQQGANSPLHF. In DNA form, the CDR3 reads TGCGCCAGCAGCATCCAACAGGGGGCTAATTCACCCCTCCACTTT.

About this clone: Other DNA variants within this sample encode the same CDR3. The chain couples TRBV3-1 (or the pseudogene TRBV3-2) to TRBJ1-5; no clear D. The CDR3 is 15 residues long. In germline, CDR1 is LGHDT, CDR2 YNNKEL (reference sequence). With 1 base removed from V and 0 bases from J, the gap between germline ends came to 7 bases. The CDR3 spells CASSQGGNSNQPQHF. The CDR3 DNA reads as TGTGCCAGCAGCCAAGGTGGCAATAGCAATCAGCCCCAGCATTTT.

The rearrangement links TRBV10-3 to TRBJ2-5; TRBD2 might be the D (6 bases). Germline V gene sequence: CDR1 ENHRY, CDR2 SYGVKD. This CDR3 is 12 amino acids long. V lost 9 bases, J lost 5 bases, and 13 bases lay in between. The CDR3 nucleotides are TGTGCCATTGGCGGGGATCGGGAGACCCAGTACTTC. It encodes CAIGGDRETQYF.

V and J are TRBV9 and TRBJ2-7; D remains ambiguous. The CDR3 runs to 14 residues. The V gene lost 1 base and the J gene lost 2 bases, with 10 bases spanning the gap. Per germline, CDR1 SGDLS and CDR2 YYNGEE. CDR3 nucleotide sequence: TGTGCCAGCAGCGTACACAGCACGACCTACGAGCAGTACTTC. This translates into CASSVHSTTYEQYF. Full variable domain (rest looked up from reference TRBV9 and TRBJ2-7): DSGVTQTPKHLITATGQRVTLRCSPRSGDLSVYWYQQSLDQGLQFLIQYYNGEERAKGNILERFSAQQFPDLHSELNLSSLELGDSALYFCASSVHSTTYEQYFGPGTRLTVT.

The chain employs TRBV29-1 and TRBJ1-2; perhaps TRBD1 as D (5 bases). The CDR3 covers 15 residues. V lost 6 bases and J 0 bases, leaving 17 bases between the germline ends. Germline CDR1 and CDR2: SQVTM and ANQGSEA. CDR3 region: CSVPQLGTANYGYTF. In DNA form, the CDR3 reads TGCAGCGTCCCACAGTTAGGGACGGCTAACTATGGCTACACCTTC. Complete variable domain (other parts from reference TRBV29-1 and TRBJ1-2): SAVISQKPSRDICQRGTSLTIQCQVDSQVTMMFWYRQQPGQSLTLIATANQGSEATYESGFVIDKFPISRPNLTFSTLTVSNMSPEDSSIYLCSVPQLGTANYGYTFGSGTRLTVV.

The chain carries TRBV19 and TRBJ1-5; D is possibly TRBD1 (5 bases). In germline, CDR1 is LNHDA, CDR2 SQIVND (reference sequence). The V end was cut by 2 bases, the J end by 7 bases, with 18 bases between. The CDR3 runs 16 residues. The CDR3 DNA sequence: TGTGCCAGTAGTATAAGAATGGGGCAGGGTATCCAGCCCCAGCATTTT. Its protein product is CASSIRMGQGIQPQHF.

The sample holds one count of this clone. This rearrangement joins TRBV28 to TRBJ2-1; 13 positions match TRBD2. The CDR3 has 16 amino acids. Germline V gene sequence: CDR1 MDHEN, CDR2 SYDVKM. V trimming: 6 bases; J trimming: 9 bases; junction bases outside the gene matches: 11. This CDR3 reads CASSPIGLAGVGEQFF. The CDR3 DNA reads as TGTGCCAGCAGCCCCATAGGACTAGCGGGAGTTGGTGAGCAGTTCTTC.

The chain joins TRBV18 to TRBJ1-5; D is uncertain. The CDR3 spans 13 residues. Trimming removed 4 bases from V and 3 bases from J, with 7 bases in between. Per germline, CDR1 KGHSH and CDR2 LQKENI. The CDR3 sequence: CASSRADNQPQHF. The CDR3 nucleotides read TGTGCCAGCTCACGGGCAGACAATCAGCCCCAGCATTTT.

CDR3 amino acids: CASSLSGSSYEQYF. The CDR3 DNA follows: TGTGCCAGCAGCCTTTCCGGGTCTTCCTACGAGCAGTACTTC. The rearrangement uses TRBV28 and TRBJ2-7, with D unclear. Between the trimmed V and J ends, which lost 6 bases and 1 base, there was a span of 13 bases. This CDR3 spans 14 amino acids. Looked up from germline, CDR1 is MDHEN and CDR2 is SYDVKM.

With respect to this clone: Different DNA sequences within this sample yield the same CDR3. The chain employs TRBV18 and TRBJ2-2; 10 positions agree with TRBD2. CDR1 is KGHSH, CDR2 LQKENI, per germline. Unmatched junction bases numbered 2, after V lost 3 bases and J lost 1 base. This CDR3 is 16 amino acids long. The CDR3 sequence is CASSPLAGENTGELFF. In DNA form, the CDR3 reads TGTGCCAGCTCACCGCTAGCGGGAGAGAACACCGGGGAGCTGTTTTTT.

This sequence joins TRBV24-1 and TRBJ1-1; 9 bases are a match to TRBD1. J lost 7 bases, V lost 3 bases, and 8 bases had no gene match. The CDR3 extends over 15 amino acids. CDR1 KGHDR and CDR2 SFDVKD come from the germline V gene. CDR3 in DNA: TGTGCCACCAGTGATGGGGGACAGGGTTACGATGAAGCTTTCTTT. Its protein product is CATSDGGQGYDEAFF.

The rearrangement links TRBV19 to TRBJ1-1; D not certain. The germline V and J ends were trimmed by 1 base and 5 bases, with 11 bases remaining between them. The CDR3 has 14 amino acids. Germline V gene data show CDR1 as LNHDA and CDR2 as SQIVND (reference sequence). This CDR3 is CASSIVGPQTEAFF. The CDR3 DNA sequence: TGTGCCAGTAGTATAGTAGGACCCCAAACTGAAGCTTTCTTT.

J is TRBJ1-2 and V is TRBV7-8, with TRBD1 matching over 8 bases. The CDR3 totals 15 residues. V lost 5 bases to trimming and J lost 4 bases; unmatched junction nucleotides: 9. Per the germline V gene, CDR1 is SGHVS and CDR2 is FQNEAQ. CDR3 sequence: CASSPRTGKGYGYTF. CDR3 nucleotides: TGTGCCAGCAGCCCCCGGACAGGGAAGGGCTATGGCTACACCTTC.

The CDR3: CASRLGGQSYEQYF. For the CDR3, the DNA is TGTGCCAGTAGACTTGGGGGACAGTCCTACGAGCAGTACTTC. The chain is built from TRBV19 and TRBJ2-7, with 7 positions matching TRBD1. The CDR3 spans 14 residues. The germline gives CDR1 LNHDA, CDR2 SQIVND (reference sequence). Trimming at V came to 6 bases and at J to 1 base, leaving 6 bases not matched to a gene.

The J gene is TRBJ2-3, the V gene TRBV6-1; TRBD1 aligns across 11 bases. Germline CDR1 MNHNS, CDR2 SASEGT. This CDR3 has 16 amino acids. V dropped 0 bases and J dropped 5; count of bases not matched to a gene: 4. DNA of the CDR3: TGTGCCAGCAGTGAAGCGCTGGGGACAGGGGGAGATACGCAGTATTTT. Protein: CASSEALGTGGDTQYF.

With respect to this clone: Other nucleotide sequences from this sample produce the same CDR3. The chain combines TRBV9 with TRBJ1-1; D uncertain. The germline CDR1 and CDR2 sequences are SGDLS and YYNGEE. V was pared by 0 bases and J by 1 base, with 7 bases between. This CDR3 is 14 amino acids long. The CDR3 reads CASSVVGKNTEAFF. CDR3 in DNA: TGTGCCAGCAGCGTAGTAGGTAAGAACACTGAAGCTTTCTTT.